The 30 T cell receptor beta chains below were found in one sample sequenced in a study of T-cell reconstitution after alpha-beta-depleted transplantation in children. Unique molecular identifiers were incorporated into the prepared TCRbeta library. TCRdb called the PCR reads again in MiXCR, with one record for every CDR3 protein. The table includes about 610,000 distinct CDR3 sequences, 10% detected once. The sequencing here drew on PBMCs from the stem cell graft donor, taken from the stem cell graft. These receptors originate from a human donor who donated a stem cell graft to a child with acute myeloid leukemia.

This clonotype has a count of ten or more. CDR3 in amino acids: CASSRGQSLRDTQYF. In nucleotides, the CDR3 is TGTGCCAGCAGCCGCGGACAGTCCCTTAGGGATACGCAGTATTTT. The V gene is TRBV7-8, the J gene TRBJ2-3; TRBD1 is a possible D gene (6 bases). The CDR3 has 15 residues. The V end was cut by 5 bases, the J end by 6 bases, with 18 bases between. In germline, CDR1 is SGHVS, CDR2 FQNEAQ. Full variable domain (outside the CDR3, taken from reference TRBV7-8 and TRBJ2-3): GAGVSQSPRYKVAKRGQDVALRCDPISGHVSLFWYQQALGQGPEFLTYFQNEAQLDKSGLPSDRFFAERPEGSVSTLKIQRTQQEDSAVYLCASSRGQSLRDTQYFGPGTRLTVL.

This clonotype was recorded at least ten times. The chain combines TRBV5-1 with TRBJ2-1; a possible D gene is TRBD1 (5 bases). Trimming removed 2 bases at V and 6 bases at J, with 12 bases between. This CDR3 has 14 residues. Germline values: CDR1 SGHRS, CDR2 YFSETQ. For the CDR3, the DNA is TGCGCCAGCAGCTTCGAGACAGATACCAATGAGCAGTTCTTC. Residues: CASSFETDTNEQFF.

This clonotype was observed many times. V and J are TRBV6-2 or TRBV6-3 and TRBJ2-1, with D possibly TRBD2 on 5 matching bases. CDR1 MNHEY and CDR2 SVGEGT come from the germline V gene. Between the trimmed V and J ends, which lost 6 bases and 3 bases, there was a span of 9 bases. The CDR3 covers 13 residues. Here the CDR3 DNA reads TGTGCCAGCAGGCCTGACTACTACAATGAGCAGTTCTTC. Translated, it gives CASRPDYYNEQFF.

Notes on this clonotype: The junction departs from germline at one end; a sequencing error may be responsible. The chain is built from TRBV7-7 and TRBJ2-2; no reliable D call. Germline loops: CDR1 SSHAT, CDR2 FNYEAQ (reference sequence). This CDR3 is built from 15 residues. The CDR3 region is CASSSQTGNTGELFF. DNA of the CDR3: TGTGCTAGCAGCTCCCAGACTGGGAACACCGGGGAGCTGTTTTTT.

V is TRBV5-1 and J is TRBJ2-3, with TRBD2 identical over 12 bases. Germline assignment: CDR1 SGHRS and CDR2 YFSETQ. This CDR3 is 16 amino acids long. The ends lost 4 bases at V and 5 bases at J; junction bases unmatched: 8. CDR3 protein: CASSLATSGSRDTQYF. In DNA, the CDR3 is TGCGCCAGCAGCCTCGCGACTAGCGGGAGTAGAGATACGCAGTATTTT.

This clonotype was recorded a few times. The chain employs TRBV20-1 and TRBJ2-7; D not certain. Deletions cut 3 bases from V and 7 bases from J, with 13 bases between. In germline, CDR1 is DFQATT, CDR2 SNEGSKA (reference sequence). The CDR3 loop spans 12 amino acids. CDR3 sequence (DNA): TGCAGTGCTAGTGATCCATATGAGGAGCAGTACTTC. Its translation is CSASDPYEEQYF.

The genes are TRBV10-3 and TRBJ1-2; D not certain. Trimming took off 5 bases at V and 2 bases at J, with 6 bases between the two ends. The CDR3 is made up of 12 amino acids. The germline V gene encodes CDR1 ENHRY and CDR2 SYGVKD. CDR3 sequence (DNA): TGTGCCATCAGTCCAGAGAACTATGGCTACACCTTC. It codes for CAISPENYGYTF.

The CDR3 loop reads CASSPGARGELFF. The CDR3 DNA reads TGTGCCAGCAGCCCCGGGGCGCGGGGGGAGCTGTTTTTT. J is TRBJ2-2 and V is TRBV11-2; D tentatively reads TRBD1 or TRBD2 (5 bases each). The CDR3 sequence is 13 residues long. Germline V lookup: CDR1 SGHAT, CDR2 FQNNGV. V shed 5 bases and J shed 8 bases, with 12 bases lying between them.

Only a few counts were recorded for this clonotype. This chain uses TRBV7-8 with TRBJ1-6; TRBD1 is a possible D gene (6 bases). CDR1 is SGHVS and CDR2 is FQNEAQ in the germline V gene. The CDR3 spans 13 residues. With 8 bases removed from V and 7 bases from J, the gap between germline ends came to 12 bases. Written as DNA, the CDR3 is TGTGCCAGCTCGGGGACACTGAATTCACCCCTCCACTTT. It encodes CASSGTLNSPLHF.

This clonotype has at least ten counts. The chain couples TRBV20-1 to TRBJ2-7, with 9 bases lining up with TRBD1. The CDR3 has 13 residues. Trimming removed 6 bases from V and 0 bases from J; junction bases left unmatched: 3. Germline CDR1 and CDR2: DFQATT and SNEGSKA (reference sequence). CDR3 sequence: CSALGQGSYEQYF. CDR3 sequence (DNA): TGCAGTGCGTTGGGACAGGGCTCCTACGAGCAGTACTTC.

This clonotype has at least ten counts. The chain recombines TRBV20-1 with TRBJ2-1, with D perhaps matching TRBD1 (5 bases). Trimming cost V 2 bases and J 0 bases, with 11 bases left between them. This CDR3 spans 15 amino acids. The germline gives CDR1 DFQATT, CDR2 SNEGSKA (reference sequence). The CDR3 nucleotides are TGCAGTGCTAGATCCCTACAGGACTCCTACAATGAGCAGTTCTTC. It specifies CSARSLQDSYNEQFF.

CDR3 amino acids: CSALRGGGSWGAFF. CDR3 sequence (DNA): TGCAGTGCCTTGAGGGGGGGGGGCAGCTGGGGAGCTTTCTTT. The chain carries TRBV20-1 and TRBJ1-1; weak D call: TRBD1 (6 bases). This CDR3 has 14 residues. V shed 6 bases and J shed 10 bases, with 24 bases lying between them. Germline CDR1 reads DFQATT; CDR2 reads SNEGSKA (reference sequence).

The V and J genes are TRBV10-3 and TRBJ1-1; 9 bases align to TRBD1. With 0 bases clipped from V and 4 bases from J, the junction kept 3 bases outside the gene matches. Per germline, CDR1 ENHRY and CDR2 SYGVKD. The CDR3 has 15 residues. CDR3 region: CAISESGQGSTEAFF. The DNA of the CDR3 is TGTGCCATCAGTGAGTCTGGACAGGGGTCCACTGAAGCTTTCTTT.

This sequence joins TRBV3-1 and TRBJ2-3, with 11 bases matching TRBD2. V lost 5 bases, J lost 2 bases, and 6 bases stayed unmatched. CDR3 length: 16 amino acids. Germline V CDR1 and CDR2: LGHDT, YNNKEL (reference sequence). The CDR3 DNA reads as TGTGCCAGCAGCATAACTAGCGGGAGTGTCACAGATACGCAGTATTTT. Translation: CASSITSGSVTDTQYF.

This clonotype was counted a few times. The chain recombines TRBV5-1 with TRBJ2-3; D perhaps matches TRBD2 (5 bases). This CDR3 spans 14 amino acids. V lost 3 bases to trimming and J lost 5 bases, with 13 bases between them. The germline gives CDR1 SGHRS, CDR2 YFSETQ. The CDR3 coding sequence is TGCGCCAGCAGCTCAGCGGTTGCCCGAGATACGCAGTATTTT. Translating it yields CASSSAVARDTQYF.

The V and J genes are TRBV7-2 and TRBJ2-3; 7 bases map to TRBD2. CDR1 and CDR2 from the germline V gene are SGHTA and FQGNSA. This CDR3 is built from 15 residues. Trimming took 5 bases from V and 0 from J; bases not matched to a gene: 5. CDR3 protein: CASSRPGLSTDTQYF. DNA of the CDR3: TGTGCCAGCAGCCGCCCGGGACTAAGCACAGATACGCAGTATTTT.

At least ten counts were recorded for this clonotype. The V gene is TRBV29-1, the J gene TRBJ1-2; D might be TRBD1 (5 bases). V was trimmed by 4 bases and J by 4 bases, leaving 13 bases between them. The CDR3 covers 13 residues. Germline assignment: CDR1 SQVTM and CDR2 ANQGSEA. This CDR3 reads CSVVEGARYGYTF. The DNA for the CDR3 is TGCAGCGTTGTGGAAGGGGCACGCTATGGCTACACCTTC.

The chain combines TRBV20-1 with TRBJ2-1, with a weak D call TRBD2 (6 bases). The V gene's germline CDR1 is DFQATT and CDR2 SNEGSKA (reference sequence). The CDR3 spans 14 residues. Trimming left V 6 bases short and J 0 bases short, with 12 bases between. CDR3 protein: CSALKRVSYNEQFF. DNA for the CDR3: TGCAGTGCCCTAAAGCGGGTCTCCTACAATGAGCAGTTCTTC.

This chain joins TRBV5-1 and TRBJ1-1; TRBD1 matches 9 bases. The CDR3 consists of 14 residues. Germline CDR1 is SGHRS and CDR2 is YFSETQ. The V segment lost 5 bases and the J segment 4 bases; nucleotides outside the gene matches: 6. The CDR3 DNA is TGCGCCAGCAGGGGACAGGGCTTAAGCACTGAAGCTTTCTTT. Translated: CASRGQGLSTEAFF. Together with reference TRBV5-1 and TRBJ1-1, the CDR3 gives the full variable domain: KAGVTQTPRYLIKTRGQQVTLSCSPISGHRSVSWYQQTPGQGLQFLFEYFSETQRNKGNFPGRFSGRQFSNSRSEMNVSTLELGDSALYLCASRGQGLSTEAFFGQGTRLTVV.

This sequence joins TRBV15 and TRBJ1-3; D might be TRBD1 (5 bases). Germline-derived CDR1 and CDR2 are LNHNV and YYDKDF (reference sequence). Deletions cut 5 bases from V and 4 bases from J, with 9 bases between. The CDR3 runs 13 residues. CDR3 residues: CATSQGSGNTIYF. In nucleotides, the CDR3 is TGTGCCACCAGCCAGGGATCAGGAAACACCATATATTTT.

There are a few counts of this clonotype. The rearrangement links TRBV24-1 to TRBJ2-1; TRBD2 matches 14 bases. There are 16 residues in the CDR3. The V gene's germline CDR1 is KGHDR and CDR2 SFDVKD. V lost 5 bases, J lost 7 bases, and 6 bases stayed unmatched. The CDR3 sequence is CATSGLRTSGRNEQFF. The CDR3 DNA reads as TGTGCCACCAGTGGCCTTAGGACTAGCGGGAGGAATGAGCAGTTCTTC.

This clonotype was counted at least ten times. The V and J genes are TRBV7-9 and TRBJ1-2; tentatively, D is TRBD1 (5 bases). Germline V gene sequence: CDR1 SEHNR, CDR2 FQNEAQ (reference sequence). There are 13 residues in the CDR3. Trimming took 1 base from V and 8 from J, leaving 11 bases between them. Here the CDR3 reads CASSLGPRDGYTF. The CDR3 bases are TGTGCCAGCAGCTTAGGTCCTCGGGACGGCTACACCTTC. The whole variable domain, remainder taken from reference TRBV7-9 and TRBJ1-2, is DTGVSQNPRHKITKRGQNVTFRCDPISEHNRLYWYRQTLGQGPEFLTYFQNEAQLEKSRLLSDRFSAERPKGSFSTLEIQRTEQGDSAMYLCASSLGPRDGYTFGSGTRLTVV.

This clonotype was seen only a few times. This chain links TRBV3-1 with TRBJ2-2; possibly TRBD2 for D (6 bases). CDR1 LGHDT and CDR2 YNNKEL come from the germline V gene (reference sequence). This CDR3 has 15 amino acids. Trimming took 0 bases from V and 7 from J, leaving 12 bases between them. CDR3 protein: CASSQELAPVGELFF. CDR3 DNA: TGTGCCAGCAGCCAAGAACTAGCCCCAGTCGGGGAGCTGTTTTTT.

This clonotype has just a few counts. CDR3 in DNA: TGTGCCAGCAGTTACGGTTTTGGCACAGATACGCAGTATTTT. Amino acid sequence: CASSYGFGTDTQYF. The chain uses TRBV6-5 and TRBJ2-3; D ambiguous. Germline V CDR1 and CDR2: MNHEY, SVGAGI. V lost 2 bases and J lost 1, with 7 bases in between. This CDR3 spans 14 amino acids.

The sample holds a few counts of this clonotype. The J gene is TRBJ1-4, the V gene TRBV7-2; D ambiguous. The CDR3 covers 13 residues. Germline V gene sequence: CDR1 SGHTA, CDR2 FQGNSA. V was clipped by 5 bases and J by 12 bases, with 16 bases between them. The CDR3 DNA reads TGTGCCAGCAGCCCCCGCGGCGGACGGGAACTGTTTTTT. Its translation is CASSPRGGRELFF.

This clonotype was counted between two and nine times. This sequence joins TRBV19 and TRBJ2-3; 8 positions match TRBD2. Germline V gene data show CDR1 as LNHDA and CDR2 as SQIVND (reference sequence). The CDR3 is 16 amino acids. V was clipped by 1 base and J by 4 bases; unmatched bases: 7. The CDR3 nucleotides read TGTGCCAGTAGTATAGGCGGGACTAGTAAGGCAGATACGCAGTATTTT. Protein product: CASSIGGTSKADTQYF.

This clonotype has a handful of counts. In nucleotides, the CDR3 is TGTGCCAGCAGTCATACTAGCGACTTATACAATGAGCAGTTCTTC. It yields the protein CASSHTSDLYNEQFF. This chain connects TRBV6-1 to TRBJ2-1, with 7 bases fitting TRBD2. This CDR3 has 15 amino acids. The J segment lost 4 bases and the V segment lost 5 bases, leaving 8 bases of the junction unmatched. In germline, CDR1 is MNHNS, CDR2 SASEGT.

The V and J genes are TRBV28 and TRBJ1-1; D is undetermined. V was shortened by 7 bases and J by 8 bases, with 17 bases between the two germline ends. Germline values: CDR1 MDHEN, CDR2 SYDVKM. CDR3 size: 13 residues. CDR3 bases: TGTGCCAGCATCCTACCTTGGGCTGGCGAAGCTTTCTTT. This translates into CASILPWAGEAFF.

The rearrangement uses TRBV20-1 and TRBJ2-5; 16 positions match TRBD2. The V gene end was trimmed by 2 bases and the J gene end by 4 bases; junction bases not matched to a gene: 7. The CDR3 extends over 17 amino acids. Germline values: CDR1 DFQATT, CDR2 SNEGSKA (reference sequence). The DNA for the CDR3 is TGCAGTGCTAGACCCTCAGGGACTAGCGGGAGGGGAGAGACCCAGTACTTC. Amino acids: CSARPSGTSGRGETQYF.

This clonotype has only a few counts. The rearrangement joins TRBV29-1 to TRBJ1-3; D is undetermined. The CDR3 extends over 13 amino acids. V dropped 4 bases and J dropped 1 base, with 8 bases sitting between them. Germline CDR1 reads SQVTM; CDR2 reads ANQGSEA. The CDR3 sequence: CSVAGFSGNTIYF. The DNA for the CDR3 is TGCAGCGTTGCGGGGTTTTCTGGAAACACCATATATTTT.